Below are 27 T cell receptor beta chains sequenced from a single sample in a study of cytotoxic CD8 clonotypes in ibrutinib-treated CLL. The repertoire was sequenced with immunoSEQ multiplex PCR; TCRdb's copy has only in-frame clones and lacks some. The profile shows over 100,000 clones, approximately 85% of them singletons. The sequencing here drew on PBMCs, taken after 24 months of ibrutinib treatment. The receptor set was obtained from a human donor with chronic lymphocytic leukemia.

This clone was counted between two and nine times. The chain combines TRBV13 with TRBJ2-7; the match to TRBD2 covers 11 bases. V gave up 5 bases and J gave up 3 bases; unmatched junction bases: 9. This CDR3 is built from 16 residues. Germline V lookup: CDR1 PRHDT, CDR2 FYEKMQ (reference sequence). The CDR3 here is CASSLLAGVGNYEQYF. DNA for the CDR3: TGTGCCAGCAGCCTACTAGCGGGAGTCGGAAACTACGAGCAGTACTTC.

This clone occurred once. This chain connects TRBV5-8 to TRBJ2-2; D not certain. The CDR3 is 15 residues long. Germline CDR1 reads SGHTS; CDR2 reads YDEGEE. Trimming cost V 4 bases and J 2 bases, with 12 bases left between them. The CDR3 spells CASSLTPINTGELFF. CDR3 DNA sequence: TGTGCCAGCAGCCTTACCCCGATAAACACCGGGGAGCTGTTTTTT. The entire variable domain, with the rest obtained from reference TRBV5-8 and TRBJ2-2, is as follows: EAGVTQSPTHLIKTRGQQATLRCSPISGHTSVYWYQQALGLGLQFLLWYDEGEERNRGNFPPRFSGRQFPNYSSELNVNALELEDSALYLCASSLTPINTGELFFGEGSRLTVL.

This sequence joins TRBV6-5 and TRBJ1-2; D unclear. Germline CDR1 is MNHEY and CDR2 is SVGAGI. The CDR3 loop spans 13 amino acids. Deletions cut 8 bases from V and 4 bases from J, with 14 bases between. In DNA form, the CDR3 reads TGTGCCAGCTCCTCTGACATCACCTATGGCTACACCTTC. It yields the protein CASSSDITYGYTF.

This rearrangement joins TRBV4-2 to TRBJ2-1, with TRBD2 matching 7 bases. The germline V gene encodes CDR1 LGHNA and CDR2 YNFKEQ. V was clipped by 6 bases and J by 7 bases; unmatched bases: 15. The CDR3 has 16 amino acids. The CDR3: CASSYGGAGEGNEQFF. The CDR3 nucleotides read TGTGCCAGCAGTTACGGAGGGGCGGGAGAAGGGAATGAGCAGTTCTTC.

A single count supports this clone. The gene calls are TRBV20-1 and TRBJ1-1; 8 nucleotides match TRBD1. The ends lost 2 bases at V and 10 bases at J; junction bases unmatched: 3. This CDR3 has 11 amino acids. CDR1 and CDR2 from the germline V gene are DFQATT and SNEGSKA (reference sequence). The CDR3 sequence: CSARPDRGAFF. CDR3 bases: TGCAGTGCTAGACCCGACAGGGGAGCTTTCTTT.

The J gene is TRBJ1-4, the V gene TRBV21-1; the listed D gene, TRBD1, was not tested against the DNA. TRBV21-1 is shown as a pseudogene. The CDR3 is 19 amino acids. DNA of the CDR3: TGTGCCAGCTACTGGGGGGACAGGGGTTCAGCGGCCACTAATGAAAAACTGTTTTTT. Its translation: CASYWGDRGSAATNEKLFF.

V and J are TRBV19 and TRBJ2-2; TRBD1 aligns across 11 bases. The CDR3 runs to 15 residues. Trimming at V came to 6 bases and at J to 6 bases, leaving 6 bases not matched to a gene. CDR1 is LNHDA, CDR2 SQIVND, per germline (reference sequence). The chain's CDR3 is CASRIGQGASGELFF. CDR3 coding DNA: TGTGCCAGTAGAATCGGACAGGGGGCGTCCGGGGAGCTGTTTTTT.

CDR3 nucleotide sequence: TGCGCCAGCAGCCAAGAAAGGGGGCAAAACTATGGCTACACCTTC. Protein: CASSQERGQNYGYTF. V and J are TRBV4-3 and TRBJ1-2; TRBD1 aligns across 7 bases. Germline CDR1 is LGHNA and CDR2 is YSLEER. This CDR3 region has 15 residues. J lost 2 bases, V lost 0 bases, and 3 bases had no gene match.

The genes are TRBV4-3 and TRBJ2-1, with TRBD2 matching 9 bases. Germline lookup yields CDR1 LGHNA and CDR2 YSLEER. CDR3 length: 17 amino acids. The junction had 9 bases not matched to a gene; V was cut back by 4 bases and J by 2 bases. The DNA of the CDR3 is TGCGCCAGCAGCCGAGATTCGGCGGGAGGGCCCTACAATGAGCAGTTCTTC. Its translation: CASSRDSAGGPYNEQFF.

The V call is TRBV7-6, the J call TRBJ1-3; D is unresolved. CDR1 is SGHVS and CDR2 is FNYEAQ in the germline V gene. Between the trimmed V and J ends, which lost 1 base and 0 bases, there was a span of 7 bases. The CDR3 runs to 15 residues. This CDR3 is CASSLGGLSGNTIYF. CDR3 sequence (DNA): TGTGCCAGCAGCTTAGGCGGCCTCTCTGGAAACACCATATATTTT.

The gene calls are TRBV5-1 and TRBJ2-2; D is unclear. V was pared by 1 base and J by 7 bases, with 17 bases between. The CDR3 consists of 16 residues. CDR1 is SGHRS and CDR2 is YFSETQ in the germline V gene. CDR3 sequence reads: CASSLSESPTGGELFF. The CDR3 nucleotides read TGCGCCAGCAGCTTGAGTGAAAGCCCTACGGGCGGGGAGCTGTTTTTT.

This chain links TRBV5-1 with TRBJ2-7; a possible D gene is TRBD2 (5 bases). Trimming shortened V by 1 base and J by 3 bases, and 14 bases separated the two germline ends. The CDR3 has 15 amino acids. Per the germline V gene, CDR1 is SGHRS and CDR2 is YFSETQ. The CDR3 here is CASSLTASGSYEQYF. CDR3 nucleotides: TGCGCCAGCAGCTTGACGGCGTCTGGGAGCTACGAGCAGTACTTC.

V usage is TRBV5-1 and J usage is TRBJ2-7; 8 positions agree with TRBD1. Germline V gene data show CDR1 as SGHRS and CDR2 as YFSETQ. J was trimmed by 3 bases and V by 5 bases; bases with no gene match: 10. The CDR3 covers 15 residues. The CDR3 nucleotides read TGCGCCAGCAGTCCATATACGGGACAGGTCTACGAGCAGTACTTC. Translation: CASSPYTGQVYEQYF.

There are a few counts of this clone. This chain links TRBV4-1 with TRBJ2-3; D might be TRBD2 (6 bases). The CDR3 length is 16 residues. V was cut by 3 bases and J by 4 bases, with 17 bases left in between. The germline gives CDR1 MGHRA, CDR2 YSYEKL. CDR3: CASSHEGRERADTQYF. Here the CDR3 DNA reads TGCGCCAGCAGCCATGAAGGACGGGAGAGGGCAGATACGCAGTATTTT.

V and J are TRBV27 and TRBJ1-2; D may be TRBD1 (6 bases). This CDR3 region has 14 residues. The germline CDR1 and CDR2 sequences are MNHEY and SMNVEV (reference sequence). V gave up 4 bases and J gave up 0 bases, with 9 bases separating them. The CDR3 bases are TGTGCCAGCAGTTCAGGGGTTACTAACTATGGCTACACCTTC. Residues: CASSSGVTNYGYTF.

The CDR3 bases are TGTGCCAGCAGCTTAATTGGGAGCTCTGGAAACACCATATATTTT. It is translated as CASSLIGSSGNTIYF. The chain uses TRBV11-2 and TRBJ1-3; D is unresolved. Trimming cost V 2 bases and J 0 bases, with 8 bases left between them. CDR3 size: 15 residues. CDR1 is SGHAT, CDR2 FQNNGV, per germline.

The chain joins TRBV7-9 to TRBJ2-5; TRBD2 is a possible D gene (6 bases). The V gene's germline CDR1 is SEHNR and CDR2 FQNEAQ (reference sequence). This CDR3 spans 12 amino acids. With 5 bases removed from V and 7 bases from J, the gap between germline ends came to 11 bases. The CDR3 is CASSPSGGTQYF. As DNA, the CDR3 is TGTGCCAGCAGCCCCTCCGGGGGGACCCAGTACTTC.

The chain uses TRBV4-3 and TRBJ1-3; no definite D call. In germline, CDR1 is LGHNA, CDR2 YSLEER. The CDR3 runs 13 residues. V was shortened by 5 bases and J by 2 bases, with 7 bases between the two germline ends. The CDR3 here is CASSVATGNTIYF. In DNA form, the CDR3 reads TGCGCCAGCAGCGTGGCCACTGGAAACACCATATATTTT.

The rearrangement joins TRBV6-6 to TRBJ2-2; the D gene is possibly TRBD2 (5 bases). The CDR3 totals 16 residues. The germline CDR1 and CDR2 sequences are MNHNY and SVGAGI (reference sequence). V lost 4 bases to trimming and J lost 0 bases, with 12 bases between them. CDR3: CASSSPAGTNTGELFF. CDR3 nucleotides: TGTGCCAGCAGTTCCCCCGCCGGGACGAACACCGGGGAGCTGTTTTTT.

Here the CDR3 DNA reads TGTGCCAGCAGTCCGGACAGGGGGAACTATGGCTACACCTTC. Protein product: CASSPDRGNYGYTF. V and J are TRBV28 and TRBJ1-2, with TRBD1 matching over 10 bases. This CDR3 has 14 residues. The junction had 2 bases not matched to a gene; V was cut back by 5 bases and J by 2 bases. CDR1 is MDHEN, CDR2 SYDVKM, per germline.

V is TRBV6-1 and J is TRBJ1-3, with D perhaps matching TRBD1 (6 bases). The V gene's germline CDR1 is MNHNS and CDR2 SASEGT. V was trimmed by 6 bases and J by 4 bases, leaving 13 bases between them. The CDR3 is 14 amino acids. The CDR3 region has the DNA TGTGCCAGCAGGGACAGTTCGGGGGGAAACACCATATATTTT. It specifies CASRDSSGGNTIYF.

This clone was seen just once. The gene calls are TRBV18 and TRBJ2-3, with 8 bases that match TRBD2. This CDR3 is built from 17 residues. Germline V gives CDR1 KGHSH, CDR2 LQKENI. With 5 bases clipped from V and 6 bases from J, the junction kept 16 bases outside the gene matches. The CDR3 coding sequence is TGTGCCAGCTCATCCGAAGCGGGAGCGAAAAATGGGGATACGCAGTATTTT. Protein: CASSSEAGAKNGDTQYF.

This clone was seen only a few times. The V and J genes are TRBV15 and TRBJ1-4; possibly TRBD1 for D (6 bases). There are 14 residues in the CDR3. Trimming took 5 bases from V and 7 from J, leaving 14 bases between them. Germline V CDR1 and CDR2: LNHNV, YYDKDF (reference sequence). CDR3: CATSEAGVIEKLFF. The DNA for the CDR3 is TGTGCCACCAGCGAGGCAGGGGTGATTGAAAAACTGTTTTTT.

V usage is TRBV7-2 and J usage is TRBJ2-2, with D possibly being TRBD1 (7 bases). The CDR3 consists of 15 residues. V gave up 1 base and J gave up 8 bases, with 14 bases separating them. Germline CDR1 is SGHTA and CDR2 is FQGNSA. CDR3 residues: CASSLVGGGTGELFF. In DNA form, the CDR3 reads TGTGCCAGCAGCTTAGTAGGGGGCGGGACAGGGGAGCTGTTTTTT.

The CDR3: CASSMGLAGGRREQYF. The CDR3 DNA reads as TGTGCCAGTAGTATGGGACTAGCGGGGGGGAGACGCGAGCAGTACTTC. The chain links TRBV19 to TRBJ2-7, with 16 bases identical to TRBD2. The CDR3 is made up of 16 amino acids. CDR1 and CDR2 (germline): LNHDA, SQIVND (reference sequence). Germline trimming cut 3 bases from V and 6 bases from J; bases unmatched to any gene: 5.

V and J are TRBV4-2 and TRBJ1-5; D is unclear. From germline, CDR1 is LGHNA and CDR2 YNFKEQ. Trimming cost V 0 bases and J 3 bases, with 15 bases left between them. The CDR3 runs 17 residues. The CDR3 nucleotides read TGTGCCAGCAGCCAAGATGCGGAGACCCTTACCAATCAGCCCCAGCATTTT. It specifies CASSQDAETLTNQPQHF.

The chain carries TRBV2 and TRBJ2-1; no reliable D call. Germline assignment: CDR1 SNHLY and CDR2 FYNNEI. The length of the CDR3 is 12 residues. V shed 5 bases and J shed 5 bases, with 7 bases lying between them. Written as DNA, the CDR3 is TGTGCCAGCAGTTACCATCACAATGAGCAGTTCTTC. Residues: CASSYHHNEQFF.